Listed below are T cell receptor beta chains from one sample, sequenced in a study of T cells in Graves' hyperthyroidism and ophthalmopathy. TCRdb reprocessed the multiplex PCR reads with MiXCR, giving one entry per CDR3 protein. The repertoire holds roughly 500,000 distinct CDR3 sequences, around a quarter seen once, with approximately 10% in the top ten. The sequenced sample consisted of blood. These receptors came from a woman aged 25-40 years with Graves' ophthalmopathy. Each CDR3 is given with its conserved first and last residue. A D gene is named only where the DNA matches it firmly. Not every row has a clone size; where given, it reads once, few, many or a size class.

>-|TRBV30|TRBJ2-7|-
CAWNRDSRAAVEQYF
TGTGCCTGGAACCGCGACAGCCGGGCAGCCGTCGAGCAGTACTTC
>many|TRBV4-3|TRBJ1-1|-
CASSQDRGWAHFF
TGCGCCAGCAGCCAAGATAGGGGGTGGGCCCATTTCTTT
>many|TRBV2|TRBJ2-7|-
CASRDGSYEQYF
TGTGCCAGCAGGGACGGGTCCTACGAGCAGTACTTC
>-|TRBV6-1|TRBJ2-7|TRBD1
CASGEIGDREEQYF
TGTGCCAGCGGTGAAATAGGGGACAGGGAGGAGCAGTACTTC
>-|TRBV12-3/TRBV12-4|TRBJ1-3|TRBD1
CASSQTGGAGGNTIYF
TGTGCCAGCAGCCAGACAGGGGGCGCGGGTGGAAACACCATATATTTT
>-|TRBV15|TRBJ2-7|-
CATSRDPAVGYEQYF
TGTGCCACCAGCAGAGATCCAGCGGTAGGCTACGAGCAGTACTTC
>-|TRBV7-6|TRBJ1-1|-
CASSRGGPNTEAFF
TGTGCCAGCAGCCGCGGGGGGCCGAACACTGAAGCTTTCTTT
>few|TRBV12-3/TRBV12-4|TRBJ2-5|TRBD2
CASGTSGGGETQYF
TGTGCCAGCGGGACTAGCGGGGGGGGAGAGACCCAGTACTTC
>few|TRBV12-3/TRBV12-4|TRBJ1-2|TRBD1
CASSYGTGTNYGYTF
TGTGCCAGCAGTTATGGGACAGGGACGAATTATGGCTACACCTTC
>many|TRBV7-2|TRBJ2-7|TRBD1
CASSSTGVSYEQYF
TGTGCCAGCAGCTCGACAGGGGTCTCCTACGAGCAGTACTTC
>many|TRBV19|TRBJ1-2|-
CASTPPGGDIYGYTF
TGTGCCAGTACCCCCCCCGGGGGAGACATCTATGGCTACACCTTC
>few|TRBV12-3/TRBV12-4|TRBJ1-2|-
CASSFREGNYGYTF
TGTGCCAGCAGTTTCAGGGAGGGTAACTATGGCTACACCTTC
>many|TRBV6-5|TRBJ2-5|-
CASSYTEPSVETQYF
TGTGCCAGCAGTTACACTGAGCCTTCAGTAGAGACCCAGTACTTC
>many|TRBV18|TRBJ2-7|-
CASSPPGQQSEQYF
TGTGCCAGCTCACCACCCGGGCAGCAAAGCGAGCAGTACTTC
>many|TRBV12-3/TRBV12-4|TRBJ2-7|-
CASSSGSVGEQYF
TGTGCCAGCAGTTCGGGCAGCGTGGGGGAGCAGTACTTC
>many|TRBV5-1|TRBJ2-2|-
CASSLSGHGELFF
TGCGCCAGCAGCTTATCGGGACACGGGGAGCTGTTTTTT
>many|TRBV30|TRBJ2-7|TRBD1
CAWSTGVHEQYF
TGTGCCTGGAGTACAGGGGTCCACGAGCAGTACTTC
>few|TRBV7-9|TRBJ1-2|TRBD1
CASGQGLNMDGYTF
TGTGCCAGCGGACAGGGCTTGAATATGGACGGCTACACCTTC
>-|TRBV2|TRBJ1-2|-
CASSEPPEYGYTF
TGTGCCAGCAGTGAACCCCCAGAATATGGCTACACCTTC
>many|TRBV6-5|TRBJ1-1|-
CASSMSEGGTEAFF
TGTGCCAGCAGTATGAGCGAGGGAGGTACTGAAGCTTTCTTT
>many|TRBV6-5|TRBJ2-5|-
CASSYGLAGSQYF
TGTGCCAGCAGTTACGGCCTAGCAGGGTCCCAGTACTTC
>-|TRBV28|TRBJ2-7|-
CASSAIKDLTYEQYF
TGTGCCAGCAGTGCAATTAAGGACTTGACCTACGAGCAGTACTTC
>many|TRBV6-2/TRBV6-3|TRBJ2-2|TRBD2
CASSQLAGVITGELFF
TGTGCCAGCAGTCAACTAGCGGGGGTCATAACCGGGGAGCTGTTTTTT
>many|TRBV20-1|TRBJ1-1|-
CSARLTLNTEAFF
TGCAGTGCTAGGTTGACCCTGAACACTGAAGCTTTCTTT
>-|TRBV20-1|TRBJ2-7|TRBD2
CSASSGDTYEQYF
TGCAGTGCCTCTAGCGGGGATACCTACGAGCAGTACTTC
>-|TRBV28|TRBJ2-7|-
CASSLRGLYEQYF
TGTGCCAGCAGTTTGCGGGGGCTCTACGAGCAGTACTTC
>many|TRBV10-3|TRBJ2-2|TRBD1
CATAGTGEISGELFF
TGTGCCACTGCCGGGACAGGGGAAATCAGCGGGGAGCTGTTTTTT
>few|TRBV6-1|TRBJ2-7|-
CASSSRDGPYEQYF
TGTGCCAGCAGCTCCCGGGACGGCCCCTACGAGCAGTACTTC
>-|TRBV12-3/TRBV12-4|TRBJ1-1|TRBD1
CASRDWDSEAFF
TGTGCCAGCAGGGATTGGGACAGTGAAGCTTTCTTT
>many|TRBV3-1|TRBJ1-1|-
CASARRALNTEAFF
TGTGCCAGCGCGCGTAGGGCCTTAAACACTGAAGCTTTCTTT
>many|TRBV7-9|TRBJ1-1|-
CASSRNSDTEAFF
TGTGCCAGCAGCCGCAACAGCGACACTGAAGCTTTCTTT
>many|TRBV4-3|TRBJ1-2|-
CASSHTDSIYGYTF
TGCGCCAGCAGCCACACGGACAGTATCTATGGCTACACCTTC
>-|TRBV6-1|TRBJ1-2|TRBD1
CASRKTGGTYGYTF
TGTGCCAGCAGAAAGACAGGGGGCACCTATGGCTACACCTTC
>-|TRBV19|TRBJ1-2|TRBD1
CASSEGQWDYTF
TGTGCCAGTAGTGAGGGACAGTGGGACTACACCTTC
>-|TRBV2|TRBJ1-2|-
CASEGQTNYGYTF
TGTGCCAGCGAAGGGCAGACTAACTATGGCTACACCTTC
>few|TRBV12-3/TRBV12-4|TRBJ2-5|-
CASRVMAGQETQYF
TGTGCCAGCAGGGTGATGGCGGGGCAAGAGACCCAGTACTTC
>-|TRBV28|TRBJ1-2|TRBD1
CASTTRDRANYGYTF
TGTGCCAGCACCACCCGGGACAGGGCTAACTATGGCTACACCTTC
>many|TRBV20-1|TRBJ1-5|-
CSARYWGGDSNQPQHF
TGCAGTGCTAGATATTGGGGAGGGGATAGCAATCAGCCCCAGCATTTT
>-|TRBV6-5|TRBJ2-4|-
CASATDDKNIQYF
TGTGCCAGCGCGACAGACGACAAAAACATTCAGTACTTC
>few|TRBV11-1|TRBJ2-6|-
CASSFQTGAASGANVLTF
TGTGCCAGCAGCTTCCAGACCGGCGCGGCCTCTGGGGCCAACGTCCTGACTTTC
>many|TRBV19|TRBJ1-1|-
CASSPRGYTEAFF
TGTGCCAGCAGTCCTAGGGGTTACACTGAAGCTTTCTTT
>many|TRBV24-1|TRBJ1-2|TRBD1
CATSDSQGAYGYTF
TGTGCCACCAGTGACTCTCAGGGGGCTTATGGCTACACCTTC
>once|TRBV12-3/TRBV12-4|TRBJ1-6|TRBD1
CASSLETGTSPLHF
TGTGCCAGCAGTTTGGAGACAGGGACCTCACCCCTCCACTTT
>many|TRBV6-2/TRBV6-3|TRBJ2-7|TRBD1
CASSYSTGGNEQYF
TGTGCCAGCAGTTACTCTACAGGGGGGAACGAGCAGTACTTC